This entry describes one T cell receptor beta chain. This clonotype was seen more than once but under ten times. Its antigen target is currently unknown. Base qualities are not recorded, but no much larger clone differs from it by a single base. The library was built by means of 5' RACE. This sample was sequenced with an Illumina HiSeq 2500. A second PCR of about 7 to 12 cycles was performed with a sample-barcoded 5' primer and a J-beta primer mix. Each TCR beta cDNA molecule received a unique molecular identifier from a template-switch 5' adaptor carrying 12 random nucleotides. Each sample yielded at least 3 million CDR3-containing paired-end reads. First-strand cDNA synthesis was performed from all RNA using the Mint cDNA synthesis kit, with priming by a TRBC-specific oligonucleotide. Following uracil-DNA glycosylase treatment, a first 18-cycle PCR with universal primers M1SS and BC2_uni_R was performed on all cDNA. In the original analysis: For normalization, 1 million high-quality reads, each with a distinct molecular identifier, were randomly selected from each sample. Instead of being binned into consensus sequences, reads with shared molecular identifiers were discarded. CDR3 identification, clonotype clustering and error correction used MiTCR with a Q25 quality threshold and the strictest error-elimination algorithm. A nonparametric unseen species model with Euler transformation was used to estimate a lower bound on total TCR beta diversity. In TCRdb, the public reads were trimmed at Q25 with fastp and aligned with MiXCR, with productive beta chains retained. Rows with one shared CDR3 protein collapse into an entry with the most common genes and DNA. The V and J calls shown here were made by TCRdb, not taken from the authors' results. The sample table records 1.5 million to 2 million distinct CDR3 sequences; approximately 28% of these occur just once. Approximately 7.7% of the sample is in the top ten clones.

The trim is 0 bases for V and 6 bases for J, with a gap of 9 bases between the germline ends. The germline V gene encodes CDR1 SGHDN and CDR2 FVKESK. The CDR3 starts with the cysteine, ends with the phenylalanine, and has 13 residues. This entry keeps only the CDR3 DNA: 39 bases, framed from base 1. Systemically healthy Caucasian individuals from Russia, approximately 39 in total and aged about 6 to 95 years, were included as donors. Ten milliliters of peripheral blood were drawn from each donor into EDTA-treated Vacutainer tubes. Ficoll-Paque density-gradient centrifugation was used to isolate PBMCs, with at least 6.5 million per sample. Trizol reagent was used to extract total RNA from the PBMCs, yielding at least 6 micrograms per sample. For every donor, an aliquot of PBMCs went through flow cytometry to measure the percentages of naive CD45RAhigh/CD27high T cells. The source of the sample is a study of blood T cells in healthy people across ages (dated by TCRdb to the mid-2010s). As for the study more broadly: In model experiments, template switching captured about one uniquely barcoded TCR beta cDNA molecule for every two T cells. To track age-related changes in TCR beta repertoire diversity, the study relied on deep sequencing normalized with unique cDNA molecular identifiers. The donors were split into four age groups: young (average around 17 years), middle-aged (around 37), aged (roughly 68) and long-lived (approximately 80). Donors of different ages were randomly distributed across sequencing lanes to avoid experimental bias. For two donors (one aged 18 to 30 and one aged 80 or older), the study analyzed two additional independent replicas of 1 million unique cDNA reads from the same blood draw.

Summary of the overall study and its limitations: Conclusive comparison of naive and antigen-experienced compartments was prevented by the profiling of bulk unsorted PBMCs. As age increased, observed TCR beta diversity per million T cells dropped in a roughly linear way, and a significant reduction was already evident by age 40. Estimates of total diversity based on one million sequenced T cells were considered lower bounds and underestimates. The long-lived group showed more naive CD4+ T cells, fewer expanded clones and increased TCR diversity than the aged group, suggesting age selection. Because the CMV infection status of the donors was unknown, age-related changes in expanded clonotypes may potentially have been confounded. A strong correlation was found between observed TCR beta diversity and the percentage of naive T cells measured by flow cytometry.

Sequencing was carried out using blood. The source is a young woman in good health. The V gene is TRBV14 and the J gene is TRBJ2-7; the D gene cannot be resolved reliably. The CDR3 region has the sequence CASSQDLDGEQYF. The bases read TGTGCCAGCAGCCAAGATCTGGACGGCGAGCAGTACTTC.